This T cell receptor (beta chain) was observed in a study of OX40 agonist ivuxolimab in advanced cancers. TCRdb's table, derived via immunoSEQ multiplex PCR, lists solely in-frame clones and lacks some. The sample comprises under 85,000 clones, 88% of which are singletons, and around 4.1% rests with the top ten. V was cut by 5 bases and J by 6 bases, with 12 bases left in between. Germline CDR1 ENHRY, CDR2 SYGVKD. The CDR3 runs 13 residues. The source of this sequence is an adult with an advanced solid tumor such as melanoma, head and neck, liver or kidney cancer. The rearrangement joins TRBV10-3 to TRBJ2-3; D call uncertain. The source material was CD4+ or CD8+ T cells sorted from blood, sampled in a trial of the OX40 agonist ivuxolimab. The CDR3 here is CAISWDRPDTQYF. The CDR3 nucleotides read TGTGCCATCAGTTGGGATCGCCCGGATACGCAGTATTTT.